The 27 T cell receptor beta chains in this list originate from one sample, sequenced in a study of shared clonotypes between healthy human individuals (TCRdb year 2020). The library was built by means of the immunoSEQ multiplex PCR assay. The table comes from immuneACCESS by way of TCRdb, which keeps in-frame sequences with V and J called. Part of the clones is missing from these tables; in studies checked, under half for an unresolved V gene and the rest for unknown reasons. This sample holds 2,500,000 or so clones; 85% to 95% were observed only once. 0.37% of the sample rests with the top ten. The sample comprised naive CD4+ T cells from PBMCs. Interpreted using the paper, the cell subset or site label stands for: CD45RA+ positively selected. The receptors stem from a man in his late teens or twenties in good health. Some clones in this sample may be carry-over from other donors' samples.

This clone has a single count. The chain recombines TRBV5-1 with TRBJ2-6, with 9 nucleotides matching TRBD1. The CDR3 totals 16 residues. The V segment lost 0 bases and the J segment 2 bases; nucleotides outside the gene matches: 0. Germline V gene sequence: CDR1 SGHRS, CDR2 YFSETQ. DNA for the CDR3: TGCGCCAGCAGCTTGGGGGACAGGGCTGGGGCCAACGTCCTGACTTTC. Amino acids: CASSLGDRAGANVLTF. Variable domain in full (rest from reference TRBV5-1 and TRBJ2-6): KAGVTQTPRYLIKTRGQQVTLSCSPISGHRSVSWYQQTPGQGLQFLFEYFSETQRNKGNFPGRFSGRQFSNSRSEMNVSTLELGDSALYLCASSLGDRAGANVLTFGAGSRLTVL.

V usage is TRBV25-1 and J usage is TRBJ2-5; 7 positions match TRBD1. J lost 5 bases, V lost 8 bases, and 5 bases had no gene match. CDR1 is MGHDK, CDR2 SYGVNS, per germline. The CDR3 has 12 residues. The CDR3 bases are TGTGCCAGCGGGGAACAGGGGGAGACCCAGTACTTC. Its translation is CASGEQGETQYF.

The rearrangement links TRBV5-1 to TRBJ2-7; maybe TRBD2 (5 bases). Germline CDR1 is SGHRS and CDR2 is YFSETQ. CDR3 length equals 12 residues. Trimming cost V 2 bases and J 12 bases, with 15 bases left between them. The CDR3 sequence is CASSFELERLYF. CDR3 coding DNA: TGCGCCAGCAGCTTCGAACTAGAAAGGCTGTACTTC.

The chain links TRBV18 to TRBJ1-4; maybe TRBD1 (6 bases). Germline lookup yields CDR1 KGHSH and CDR2 LQKENI. The CDR3 loop spans 17 amino acids. Deletions cut 0 bases from V and 0 bases from J, with 11 bases between. For the CDR3, the DNA is TGTGCCAGCTCACCACCGCTCCAGGGGACAACTAATGAAAAACTGTTTTTT. Translation: CASSPPLQGTTNEKLFF.

Worth noting for this clone: Within the sample, other DNA sequences also encode this same CDR3. The V call is TRBV6-5, the J call TRBJ1-1; D might be TRBD1 (5 bases). The CDR3 has 11 amino acids. The germline V gene has CDR1 MNHEY and CDR2 SVGAGI. The germline V and J ends were trimmed by 8 bases and 4 bases, with 8 bases remaining between them. The CDR3 is CASGQSTEAFF. CDR3 in DNA: TGTGCCAGCGGACAAAGCACTGAAGCTTTCTTT.

The rearrangement joins TRBV14 to TRBJ2-3; D uncertain. Trimming removed 2 bases from V and 4 bases from J, with 16 bases in between. Germline V gene data show CDR1 as SGHDN and CDR2 as FVKESK. The CDR3 is 16 amino acids. CDR3 DNA sequence: TGTGCCAGCAGCCAAAGTGACACCTTGCTTTCAGATACGCAGTATTTT. Amino acid sequence: CASSQSDTLLSDTQYF.

The chain combines TRBV7-8 with TRBJ2-7, with 13 bases identical to TRBD2. Germline CDR1 reads SGHVS; CDR2 reads FQNEAQ. V shed 5 bases, J shed 5 bases, and the junction held 9 bases outside the gene matches. The length of the CDR3 is 16 residues. The CDR3 DNA sequence: TGTGCCAGCAGCCGAGATCGGACTAGCGGGAGTGACGAGCAGTACTTC. Translating it yields CASSRDRTSGSDEQYF.

This clone occurred once. The V call is TRBV7-2, the J call TRBJ2-3; 9 bases match TRBD2. J lost 2 bases, V lost 2 bases, and 8 bases had no gene match. CDR3 length equals 17 residues. Germline CDR1 and CDR2: SGHTA and FQGNSA. The CDR3 DNA reads as TGTGCCAGCAGCTTAACTCGGTCTAGCGGGAACACAGATACGCAGTATTTT. Protein: CASSLTRSSGNTDTQYF.

The chain joins TRBV12-1 to TRBJ2-7; no DNA check was done on the table's D call, TRBD2. TRBV12-1 is termed a pseudogene. CDR3 length: 16 amino acids. The CDR3 is CASSPGLAGVGCEQYF. The CDR3, as DNA: TGTGCCAGCAGCCCGGGACTAGCGGGAGTTGGCTGCGAGCAGTACTTC.

The V and J genes are TRBV4-3 and TRBJ2-5, with D perhaps TRBD1 (5 bases). The V gene's germline CDR1 is LGHNA and CDR2 YSLEER. Trimming took 0 bases from V and 9 from J, leaving 17 bases between them. This CDR3 is built from 15 residues. The CDR3 is CASSQEIDSFWPQYF. For the CDR3, the DNA is TGCGCCAGCAGCCAAGAGATCGACAGCTTTTGGCCCCAGTACTTC.

This clone was picked up a small number of times. This chain links TRBV6-6 with TRBJ1-4; 7 bases are shared with TRBD1. V shed 5 bases and J 5 bases; nucleotides not matched to a gene: 5. The germline V gene has CDR1 MNHNY and CDR2 SVGAGI (reference sequence). The length of the CDR3 is 14 residues. The CDR3, as DNA: TGTGCCAGCAGTACGACAGGGCTGAATGAAAAACTGTTTTTT. Encoded protein: CASSTTGLNEKLFF.

This sequence joins TRBV28 and TRBJ2-1; 7 bases match TRBD2. Per germline, CDR1 MDHEN and CDR2 SYDVKM. The V and J ends lost 3 bases and 15 bases, in that order; junction bases with no gene match: 8. The CDR3 runs 12 residues. CDR3 residues: CASSFGGSFPFF. CDR3 DNA sequence: TGTGCCAGCAGTTTCGGCGGGAGTTTTCCGTTCTTC.

This chain connects TRBV6-5 to TRBJ2-1, with TRBD1 identical over 12 bases. Trimming removed 8 bases from V and 9 bases from J; junction bases left unmatched: 5. This CDR3 spans 13 amino acids. The germline CDR1 and CDR2 sequences are MNHEY and SVGAGI. Written as DNA, the CDR3 is TGTGCCAGCGGGACAGGGGGCTCAAGTGAGCAGTTCTTC. Residues: CASGTGGSSEQFF.

V is TRBV7-8 and J is TRBJ1-5; no clear D. Germline V gene lookup returns CDR1 SGHVS and CDR2 FQNEAQ. The V end was cut by 5 bases, the J end by 2 bases, with 10 bases between. The CDR3 length is 14 residues. The chain's CDR3 is CASSPGGGNQPQHF. In DNA, the CDR3 is TGTGCCAGCAGCCCCGGCGGGGGCAATCAGCCCCAGCATTTT.

The chain has TRBV5-1 and TRBJ1-5; D is unresolved. Deletions cut 5 bases from V and 2 bases from J, with 14 bases between. Per germline, CDR1 SGHRS and CDR2 YFSETQ. The CDR3 contains 15 residues. CDR3 residues: CASRPDWIRNQPQHF. In DNA form, the CDR3 reads TGCGCCAGCAGACCCGACTGGATACGCAATCAGCCCCAGCATTTT.

The J gene is TRBJ2-7, the V gene TRBV4-2; 12 bases are a match to TRBD2. V lost 0 bases, J lost 4 bases, and 10 bases stayed unmatched. The CDR3 consists of 18 residues. Germline lookup yields CDR1 LGHNA and CDR2 YNFKEQ. The CDR3, as DNA: TGTGCCAGCAGCCAAGATTATGTAACTAGCGGGAGGCTATACGAGCAGTACTTC. Residues: CASSQDYVTSGRLYEQYF.

This chain uses TRBV5-1 with TRBJ2-5; D is possibly TRBD2 (6 bases). V was pared by 4 bases and J by 1 base, with 11 bases between. Germline V CDR1 and CDR2: SGHRS, YFSETQ. The CDR3 is 14 amino acids. Here the CDR3 reads CASSPMGGQETQYF. The CDR3 DNA sequence: TGCGCCAGCAGCCCGATGGGGGGCCAAGAGACCCAGTACTTC.

This clone appeared once. V is TRBV18 and J is TRBJ2-5; TRBD2 matches at 10 bases. This CDR3 is built from 14 residues. Germline V CDR1 and CDR2: KGHSH, LQKENI. V lost 3 bases to trimming and J lost 5 bases; unmatched junction nucleotides: 3. This chain's CDR3 is CASSPQTSGETQYF. DNA for the CDR3: TGTGCCAGCTCACCCCAGACTAGCGGGGAGACCCAGTACTTC.

The chain employs TRBV6-5 and TRBJ2-1, with D tentatively TRBD2 (5 bases). Between the trimmed V and J ends, which lost 8 bases and 7 bases, there was a span of 12 bases. Germline loops: CDR1 MNHEY, CDR2 SVGAGI. The CDR3 consists of 12 residues. In nucleotides, the CDR3 is TGTGCCAGCGCCGGGAATCGGAATGAGCAGTTCTTC. This sequence encodes CASAGNRNEQFF.

The V and J genes are TRBV5-4 and TRBJ2-5, with 8 bases identical to TRBD2. The CDR3 runs 15 residues. Germline assignment: CDR1 SGHNT and CDR2 YYREEE (reference sequence). The ends lost 4 bases at V and 2 bases at J; junction bases unmatched: 7. The CDR3 protein is CASSPVLAGQETQYF. The CDR3 nucleotides read TGTGCCAGCAGCCCAGTCTTAGCGGGGCAAGAGACCCAGTACTTC.

The CDR3 DNA is TGTGCCTGGAGTCGTTTTGTCTTTAACTCCTACAATGAGCAGTTCTTC. It is translated as CAWSRFVFNSYNEQFF. The V call is TRBV30, the J call TRBJ2-1; D not certain. V was pared by 2 bases and J by 0 bases, with 14 bases between. Germline V CDR1 and CDR2: GTSNPN, SVGIG (reference sequence). CDR3 length: 16 residues. Combining the CDR3 with reference TRBV30 and TRBJ2-1 gives the whole variable domain SQTIHQWPATLVQPVGSPLSLECTVEGTSNPNLYWYRQAAGRGLQLLFYSVGIGQISSEVPQNLSASRPQDRQFILSSKKLLLSDSGFYLCAWSRFVFNSYNEQFFGPGTRLTVL.

The rearrangement links TRBV7-9 to TRBJ2-3; a weak D match, TRBD1 (5 bases). The V end lost 2 bases, the J end lost 5 bases, and 11 bases lay between the germline ends. This CDR3 region has 14 residues. CDR1 SEHNR and CDR2 FQNEAQ come from the germline V gene (reference sequence). CDR3 nucleotides: TGTGCCAGCAGCTTAAGGACACTCGAAGATACGCAGTATTTT. It yields the protein CASSLRTLEDTQYF.

The V and J genes are TRBV28 and TRBJ2-7; D possibly matches TRBD1 or TRBD2 (5 bases each). This CDR3 has 14 residues. Per germline, CDR1 MDHEN and CDR2 SYDVKM. Trimming removed 8 bases from V and 5 bases from J, with 19 bases in between. The CDR3 loop is CASGGGVGVNEQYF. The CDR3 DNA reads as TGTGCCAGCGGTGGGGGAGTGGGAGTCAACGAGCAGTACTTC. The full variable domain, completed using reference TRBV28 and TRBJ2-7, is DVKVTQSSRYLVKRTGEKVFLECVQDMDHENMFWYRQDPGLGLRLIYFSYDVKMKEKGDIPEGYSVSREKKERFSLILESASTNQTSMYLCASGGGVGVNEQYFGPGTRLTVT.

The CDR3: CASGERPYEQYF. DNA for the CDR3: TGTGCCAGCGGGGAGAGACCCTACGAGCAGTACTTC. The genes are TRBV6-6 and TRBJ2-7, with D possibly TRBD2 on 5 matching bases. The germline CDR1 and CDR2 sequences are MNHNY and SVGAGI (reference sequence). Trimming left V 8 bases short and J 2 bases short, with 10 bases between. This CDR3 has 12 amino acids.

This chain connects TRBV28 to TRBJ2-5, with 8 nucleotides matching TRBD1. The germline CDR1 and CDR2 sequences are MDHEN and SYDVKM. CDR3 length: 15 amino acids. Germline trimming cut 5 bases from V and 5 bases from J; bases unmatched to any gene: 10. The CDR3 sequence: CASSQGQVARETQYF. In nucleotides, the CDR3 is TGTGCCAGCAGTCAGGGACAGGTCGCCCGGGAGACCCAGTACTTC.

This chain joins TRBV5-4 and TRBJ2-3, with D possibly matching TRBD2 (5 bases). The CDR3 consists of 20 residues. The germline gives CDR1 SGHNT, CDR2 YYREEE (reference sequence). V was cut by 4 bases and J by 3 bases, with 30 bases left in between. For the CDR3, the DNA is TGTGCCAGCAGCCGCCAGGCGAGTACGGGAATGATTGGGAGAACAGATACGCAGTATTTT. It encodes CASSRQASTGMIGRTDTQYF.

This clone was observed once. V is TRBV5-4 and J is TRBJ2-2; 8 nucleotides align to TRBD1. Germline V gives CDR1 SGHNT, CDR2 YYREEE (reference sequence). V lost 1 base to trimming and J lost 7 bases; unmatched junction nucleotides: 9. CDR3 size: 16 residues. The CDR3 sequence is CASSLSQGALVGELFF. The CDR3 DNA sequence: TGTGCCAGCAGCTTGTCTCAGGGGGCGCTTGTCGGGGAGCTGTTTTTT.